Listed below are T cell receptor beta chains from one sample, sequenced in a study of blood T cell repertoires in COVID-19. This table comes from immunoSEQ multiplex PCR, and its TCRdb copy is limited to in-frame clones, with some not included. The sample includes 150,000 to 200,000 clones, about 86% of them seen just once. Sequencing was carried out using peripheral blood. The receptor set was obtained from a woman in her 30s with active or convalescent COVID-19. CDR3s include the opening cysteine and the closing phenylalanine or tryptophan. The D gene is left open where the match is weak. Clone size is not always given. Where it is, it says once, few, many or a class for expanded clones.

V gene: TRBV19; clone size: few; J gene: TRBJ1-2; CDR3 length: 13; D gene: .; CDR3 protein: CASRRVRGDGYTF; CDR3 DNA: TGTGCCAGTAGGAGAGTCAGGGGAGATGGCTACACCTTC
V gene: TRBV3-1/TRBV3-2; clone size: .; J gene: TRBJ2-1; CDR3 length: 14; D gene: .; CDR3 protein: CASSLRPRWNEQFF; CDR3 DNA: TGTGCCAGCAGCCTTAGACCCAGGTGGAATGAGCAGTTCTTC
V gene: TRBV28; clone size: .; J gene: TRBJ1-5; CDR3 length: 16; D gene: TRBD1; CDR3 protein: CASSLGTGGGNQPQHF; CDR3 DNA: TGTGCCAGCAGTTTAGGTACAGGGGGCGGCAATCAGCCCCAGCATTTT
V gene: TRBV3-1/TRBV3-2; clone size: .; J gene: TRBJ2-3; CDR3 length: 14; D gene: .; CDR3 protein: CASSQGGGTDTQYF; CDR3 DNA: TGTGCCAGCAGCCAAGGGGGGGGCACAGATACGCAGTATTTT
V gene: TRBV19; clone size: .; J gene: TRBJ2-7; CDR3 length: 14; D gene: TRBD1; CDR3 protein: CASREWTGAYEQYF; CDR3 DNA: TGTGCCAGCAGGGAGTGGACAGGGGCCTACGAGCAGTACTTC
V gene: TRBV7-2; clone size: .; J gene: TRBJ2-3; CDR3 length: 13; D gene: .; CDR3 protein: CASSQVKADTQYF; CDR3 DNA: TGTGCCAGCAGTCAGGTAAAGGCCGATACGCAGTATTTT
V gene: TRBV18; clone size: .; J gene: TRBJ1-2; CDR3 length: 15; D gene: TRBD1; CDR3 protein: CASSPREGANYGYTF; CDR3 DNA: TGTGCCAGCTCACCACGAGAGGGGGCGAACTATGGCTACACCTTC
V gene: TRBV5-1; clone size: .; J gene: TRBJ1-2; CDR3 length: 11; D gene: .; CDR3 protein: CASSGEGGYTF; CDR3 DNA: TGCGCCAGCTCGGGAGAGGGTGGCTACACCTTC
V gene: TRBV7-9; clone size: .; J gene: TRBJ1-4; CDR3 length: 13; D gene: .; CDR3 protein: CASSLPQGEKLFF; CDR3 DNA: TGTGCCAGCAGCTTACCGCAGGGAGAAAAACTGTTTTTT
V gene: TRBV19; clone size: .; J gene: TRBJ1-1; CDR3 length: 17; D gene: .; CDR3 protein: CASSIVDAAGEYTEAFF; CDR3 DNA: TGTGCCAGTAGTATAGTTGACGCGGCGGGTGAGTACACTGAAGCTTTCTTT
V gene: TRBV4-1; clone size: few; J gene: TRBJ1-1; CDR3 length: 16; D gene: .; CDR3 protein: CASSHLPGGMNTEAFF; CDR3 DNA: TGCGCCAGCAGCCACCTCCCGGGAGGAATGAACACTGAAGCTTTCTTT
V gene: TRBV5-1; clone size: .; J gene: TRBJ1-5; CDR3 length: 16; D gene: .; CDR3 protein: CASSLNGADSNQPQHF; CDR3 DNA: TGCGCCAGCAGCTTAAATGGGGCGGATAGCAATCAGCCCCAGCATTTT
V gene: TRBV6-6; clone size: .; J gene: TRBJ2-1; CDR3 length: 14; D gene: .; CDR3 protein: CASDRGHRTDEQFF; CDR3 DNA: TGTGCCAGCGATAGGGGACATCGCACAGATGAGCAGTTCTTC
V gene: TRBV19; clone size: .; J gene: TRBJ1-1; CDR3 length: 12; D gene: .; CDR3 protein: CASRQMNTEAFF; CDR3 DNA: TGTGCCAGTAGACAGATGAACACTGAAGCTTTCTTT
V gene: TRBV18; clone size: .; J gene: TRBJ2-6; CDR3 length: 17; D gene: TRBD1; CDR3 protein: CASSSTGTGAGANVLTF; CDR3 DNA: TGTGCCAGCTCAAGTACAGGGACAGGGGCTGGGGCCAACGTCCTGACTTTC
V gene: TRBV19; clone size: .; J gene: TRBJ2-3; CDR3 length: 13; D gene: .; CDR3 protein: CASSASTSFTQYF; CDR3 DNA: TGTGCCAGTAGTGCATCGACTAGTTTTACGCAGTATTTT
V gene: TRBV29-1; clone size: .; J gene: TRBJ1-2; CDR3 length: 13; D gene: TRBD1; CDR3 protein: CSVVNRGNYGYTF; CDR3 DNA: TGCAGCGTTGTTAACAGGGGGAACTATGGCTACACCTTC
V gene: TRBV28; clone size: once; J gene: TRBJ1-2; CDR3 length: 14; D gene: TRBD1; CDR3 protein: CASRNRGTFYGYTF; CDR3 DNA: TGTGCCAGCAGGAACAGGGGCACGTTCTATGGCTACACCTTC
V gene: TRBV27; clone size: .; J gene: TRBJ2-7; CDR3 length: 15; D gene: TRBD2; CDR3 protein: CASSFSRDYRDEQYF; CDR3 DNA: TGTGCCAGCAGTTTTTCCCGGGACTATAGGGACGAGCAGTACTTC
V gene: TRBV7-9; clone size: .; J gene: TRBJ1-4; CDR3 length: 16; D gene: TRBD1; CDR3 protein: CASSPGTARMDEKLFF; CDR3 DNA: TGTGCCAGCAGCCCGGGGACAGCTCGGATGGATGAAAAACTGTTTTTT